This T cell receptor (beta chain) comes out of a study of cytotoxic CD8 clonotypes in ibrutinib-treated CLL. Study-wide results and limits: Starting clonality was above that of age-matched healthy donors and tracked circulating CD8+ T-cell counts.

A word on this clone: Its specificity is not known.

Target depth was 1 in 200,000 to 1 in 1 million T cells, about 10x per clonotype. TCRdb's copy holds only in-frame clones and misses some; the assay was immunoSEQ multiplex PCR. Of 110,000 to 150,000 clones detected, 76% appear once; the ten largest clones hold 5.1%. J lost 5 bases, V lost 3 bases, and 4 bases had no gene match. The CDR3 length is 15 residues. Per germline, CDR1 LGHNA and CDR2 YNFKEQ. From cryopreserved PBMCs came around 2 micrograms of genomic DNA used for TCR beta libraries. The sequenced sample was PBMCs, obtained after 24 months of ibrutinib treatment. The chain has TRBV4-2 and TRBJ1-4, with 9 positions matching TRBD1. The receptor was isolated from a human donor with chronic lymphocytic leukemia. In DNA form, the CDR3 reads TGTGCCAGCAGCCATCGACAGGGGGTAAATGAAAAACTGTTTTTT. Protein product: CASSHRQGVNEKLFF.